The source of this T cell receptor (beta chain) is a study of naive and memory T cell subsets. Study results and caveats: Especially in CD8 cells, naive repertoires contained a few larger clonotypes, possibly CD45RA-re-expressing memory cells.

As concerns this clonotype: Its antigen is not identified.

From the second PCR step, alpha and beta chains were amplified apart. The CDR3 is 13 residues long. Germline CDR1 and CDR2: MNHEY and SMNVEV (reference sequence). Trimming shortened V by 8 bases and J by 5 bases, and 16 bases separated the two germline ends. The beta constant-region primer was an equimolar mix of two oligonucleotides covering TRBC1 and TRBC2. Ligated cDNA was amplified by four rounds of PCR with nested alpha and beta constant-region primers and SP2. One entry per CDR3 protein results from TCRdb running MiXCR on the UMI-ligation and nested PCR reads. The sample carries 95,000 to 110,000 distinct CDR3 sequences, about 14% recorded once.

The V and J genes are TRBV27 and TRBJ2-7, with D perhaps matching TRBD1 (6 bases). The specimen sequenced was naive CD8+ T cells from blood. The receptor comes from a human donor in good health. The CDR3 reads CASSRPGHHEQYF. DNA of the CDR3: TGTGCCAGCTCCCGCCCGGGACACCACGAGCAGTACTTC.